This is a list of T cell receptor beta chains from one sample in a study of cytomegalovirus exposure and HLA in healthy donors. Clones were read by immunoSEQ multiplex PCR, and TCRdb kept only the in-frame ones, dropping some. The table records under 150,000 clones, approximately 78% of them present only once. The sequenced sample was PBMCs. Receptors were obtained from a woman in her 50s in good health and CMV-seropositive. Each CDR3 is given with its conserved first and last residue. A D gene is named only where the DNA matches it firmly. Only part of the rows carry a size: once, few, many, or a class if the clone is expanded.

>.|few|TRBJ2-7|13|TRBV18
CASSPPSSYEQYF
TGTGCCAGCTCACCCCCGAGCTCCTACGAGCAGTACTTC
>.|.|TRBJ2-3|14|TRBV29-1
CSVKTTTPTDTQYF
TGCAGCGTCAAGACCACGACTCCGACAGATACGCAGTATTTT
>.|.|TRBJ1-5|15|TRBV5-1
CASSFNTGMDQPQHF
TGCGCCAGCAGCTTTAATACGGGTATGGATCAGCCCCAGCATTTT
>.|once|TRBJ1-2|14|TRBV19
CASSSLRGSYGYTF
TGTGCCAGTAGTTCCCTCAGGGGAAGCTATGGCTACACCTTC
>.|once|TRBJ2-5|13|TRBV30
CAWSVQSGETQYF
TGTGCCTGGAGTGTACAAAGCGGAGAGACCCAGTACTTC
>.|once|TRBJ2-1|14|TRBV2
CASNTEAGYNEQFF
TGTGCCAGCAATACAGAGGCGGGCTACAATGAGCAGTTCTTC
>.|.|TRBJ2-3|17|TRBV7-3
CASSLGGDLTGADTQYF
TGTGCCAGCAGCTTAGGTGGGGACTTAACGGGGGCAGATACGCAGTATTTT
>.|.|TRBJ1-1|11|TRBV2
CASSRRLEAFF
TGTGCCAGCAGCCGCAGGCTTGAAGCTTTCTTT
>.|few|TRBJ2-7|13|TRBV7-8
CASSLTAGYEQYF
TGTGCCAGCAGCTTGACAGCGGGTTACGAGCAGTACTTC
>.|.|TRBJ1-1|13|TRBV10-3
CAISKGKNTEAFF
TGTGCCATCAGTAAGGGGAAAAACACTGAAGCTTTCTTT
>.|.|TRBJ1-2|15|TRBV19
CASTPIGGAGDGYTF
TGTGCCAGCACCCCCATAGGGGGGGCAGGAGATGGCTACACCTTC
>TRBD2|.|TRBJ2-3|18|TRBV5-5
CASSSGLAGQIYTDTQYF
TGTGCCAGCAGCTCGGGACTAGCGGGACAAATATACACAGATACGCAGTATTTT
>.|.|TRBJ2-1|14|TRBV5-1
CASSLLGGYNEQFF
TGCGCCAGCAGCTTGCTCGGCGGGTACAATGAGCAGTTCTTC
>.|.|TRBJ1-1|17|TRBV15
CATSRARRGTPNTEAFF
TGTGCCACCAGCAGAGCTCGAAGGGGGACACCGAACACTGAAGCTTTCTTT
>TRBD1|few|TRBJ1-1|17|TRBV5-1
CASSRSGGPGMNTEAFF
TGCGCCAGCAGTCGGTCAGGGGGCCCTGGTATGAACACTGAAGCTTTCTTT
>TRBD1|.|TRBJ2-1|18|TRBV4-3
CASSPRTGRQGVYNEQFF
TGCGCCAGCAGCCCACGAACGGGGAGACAGGGGGTCTACAATGAGCAGTTCTTC
>TRBD1|.|TRBJ1-1|14|TRBV7-9
CASSSRGEKTEAFF
TGTGCCAGCAGCTCCAGGGGGGAGAAAACTGAAGCTTTCTTT
>TRBD2|.|TRBJ2-1|15|TRBV28
CASSPGRGSYNEQFF
TGTGCCAGCAGTCCGGGGAGGGGCTCCTACAATGAGCAGTTCTTC
>.|.|TRBJ1-1|15|TRBV6-6
CASSYVQGLNTEAFF
TGTGCCAGCAGTTACGTCCAGGGGTTGAACACTGAAGCTTTCTTT
>.|.|TRBJ1-4|14|TRBV30
CAWSQEGPDEKLFF
TGTGCCTGGAGTCAGGAGGGGCCGGATGAAAAACTGTTTTTT
>TRBD2|.|TRBJ2-2|16|TRBV4-1
CASSKGLAGATGELFF
TGCGCCAGCAGTAAGGGACTAGCGGGGGCTACCGGGGAGCTGTTTTTT
>TRBD1|few|TRBJ2-7|14|TRBV10-3
CAISETGGDYEQYF
TGTGCCATCAGTGAGACAGGGGGTGACTACGAGCAGTACTTC
>TRBD1|.|TRBJ1-1|13|TRBV19
CASSRTGVTEAFF
TGTGCCAGTAGCAGGACAGGGGTAACTGAAGCTTTCTTT
>TRBD2|.|TRBJ2-1|16|TRBV7-2
CASSLVGGTSGIEQFF
TGTGCCAGCAGCTTAGTAGGGGGGACTAGCGGAATTGAGCAGTTCTTC
>TRBD1|.|TRBJ2-1|15|TRBV6-6
CASSPTGARYNEQFF
TGTGCCAGCAGTCCGACAGGGGCCCGGTACAATGAGCAGTTCTTC
>TRBD1|.|TRBJ2-2|17|TRBV10-3
CAIGSGTGATNTGELFF
TGTGCCATCGGGTCCGGGACAGGGGCTACGAACACCGGGGAGCTGTTTTTT
>TRBD2|.|TRBJ2-1|15|TRBV5-1
CASSPGLAGEVEQFF
TGCGCCAGCAGCCCCGGACTAGCGGGAGAGGTTGAGCAGTTCTTC
>.|.|TRBJ2-3|15|TRBV7-7
CASSLQGLSTDTQYF
TGTGCTAGCAGCTTACAGGGCCTAAGCACAGATACGCAGTATTTT
>TRBD2|.|TRBJ2-1|15|TRBV18
CASSPSSGRGYEQFF
TGTGCCAGCTCACCATCTAGCGGGAGGGGCTATGAGCAGTTCTTC
>.|.|TRBJ2-2|14|TRBV2
CASKRDGMTGELFF
TGTGCCAGCAAACGCGACGGGATGACCGGGGAGCTGTTTTTT
>.|.|TRBJ2-2|14|TRBV5-1
CASSSPGSAGELFF
TGCGCCAGCAGCTCCCCGGGGAGTGCCGGGGAGCTGTTTTTT
>TRBD1|.|TRBJ1-1|14|TRBV7-3
CASSFTGGGTEAFF
TGTGCCAGCAGCTTTACAGGGGGTGGAACTGAAGCTTTCTTT
>.|.|TRBJ2-7|14|TRBV5-6
CASSTDRRTYEQYF
TGTGCCAGCAGCACCGACAGAAGAACCTACGAGCAGTACTTC
>.|once|TRBJ1-5|17|TRBV28
CASSLLRDTRRNQPQHF
TGTGCCAGCAGTCTTCTCCGGGACACAAGGCGGAATCAGCCCCAGCATTTT
>.|.|TRBJ2-5|14|TRBV7-9
CASSPGQTQETQYF
TGTGCCAGCAGCCCCGGACAGACCCAAGAGACCCAGTACTTC
>TRBD1|.|TRBJ1-2|16|TRBV27
CASRNLRTGEDYGYTF
TGTGCCAGCAGAAACCTCCGGACAGGGGAGGACTATGGCTACACCTTC
>.|.|TRBJ1-1|14|TRBV5-4
CASSLGGWGAEAFF
TGTGCCAGCAGCTTGGGTGGATGGGGGGCTGAAGCTTTCTTT
>.|.|TRBJ2-2|14|TRBV2
CASRVGRGAGELFF
TGTGCCAGCAGGGTTGGGCGGGGAGCCGGGGAGCTGTTTTTT
>.|few|TRBJ1-5|14|TRBV5-1
CASSLVAGIQPQHF
TGCGCCAGCAGCTTGGTGGCAGGAATTCAGCCCCAGCATTTT
>TRBD2|.|TRBJ2-2|15|TRBV5-1
CASNLGVAGIGELFF
TGCGCCAGCAACCTCGGGGTAGCGGGAATCGGGGAGCTGTTTTTT
>TRBD2|.|TRBJ2-1|16|TRBV6-4
CASSDWGLAGGTEQFF
TGTGCCAGCAGTGACTGGGGACTAGCGGGAGGGACCGAGCAGTTCTTC
>.|.|TRBJ1-3|15|TRBV4-2
CASSQEGTSGNTIYF
TGTGCCAGCAGCCAAGAAGGGACTTCTGGAAACACCATATATTTT
>TRBD1|.|TRBJ1-4|13|TRBV19
CATLDRLNEKLFF
TGTGCCACCCTGGACAGGCTCAATGAAAAACTGTTTTTT